This passage covers 7 T cell receptor beta chains from one sample sequenced in a study of preoperative IRX-2 immunotherapy in early breast cancer. Libraries were prepared by immunoSEQ multiplex PCR; TCRdb keeps only in-frame clonotypes and omits some of them. The table has 95,000 to 100,000 clones, roughly 89% seen once. Specified treatment: preoperative locoregional IRX-2 cytokine immunotherapy. Material: tumor tissue, obtained after IRX-2 immunotherapy. These TCRs come from a human donor with breast cancer.

This clone occurred once. The chain recombines TRBV19 with TRBJ1-1; unclear D gene. Trimming took off 7 bases at V and 11 bases at J, with 14 bases between the two ends. Per the germline V gene, CDR1 is LNHDA and CDR2 is SQIVND (reference sequence). This CDR3 is built from 11 residues. CDR3 protein: CASNDGLGAFF. For the CDR3, the DNA is TGTGCCAGTAATGACGGGCTCGGGGCTTTCTTT. The full variable domain, with the rest looked up from reference TRBV19 and TRBJ1-1, is DGGITQSPKYLFRKEGQNVTLSCEQNLNHDAMYWYRQDPGQGLRLIYYSQIVNDFQKGDIAEGYSVSREKKESFPLTVTSAQKNPTAFYLCASNDGLGAFFGQGTRLTVV.

This clone is a singleton in its sample. V and J are TRBV28 and TRBJ1-4; D is uncertain. This CDR3 has 16 residues. Deletions cut 6 bases from V and 9 bases from J, with 23 bases between. Germline-derived CDR1 and CDR2 are MDHEN and SYDVKM. CDR3 loop: CASSPDTAAASKKLFF. CDR3 sequence (DNA): TGTGCCAGCAGCCCTGATACGGCGGCCGCTTCGAAAAAACTGTTTTTT.

The chain combines TRBV6-8 with TRBJ2-3; 8 bases are shared with TRBD2. Germline V lookup: CDR1 MNHGY, CDR2 SAAAGT. Unmatched junction bases numbered 4, after V lost 6 bases and J lost 5 bases. The CDR3 sequence is 13 residues long. Here the CDR3 reads CASRTGGQDTQYF. The CDR3 DNA follows: TGTGCCAGCAGGACGGGGGGGCAAGATACGCAGTATTTT.

The chain couples TRBV1 to TRBJ2-3; the table's D call TRBD2 went unverified against the DNA. TRBV1 represents a pseudogene. The CDR3 extends over 17 amino acids. The CDR3 nucleotides read TGCGCCAGCAGCCAACTACTTCTAGCGGGAGAGGGGGATACGCAGTATTTT. Amino acid sequence: CASSQLLLAGEGDTQYF.

This rearrangement joins TRBV6-8 to TRBJ2-2; 13 nucleotides agree with TRBD2. Germline trimming cut 5 bases from V and 5 bases from J; bases unmatched to any gene: 5. The germline V gene has CDR1 MNHGY and CDR2 SAAAGT. The CDR3 sequence is 16 residues long. The CDR3 nucleotides read TGTGCCAGCAGTCGCGGGACTAGCGGGAAGACCGGGGAGCTGTTTTTT. Protein: CASSRGTSGKTGELFF.

The rearrangement joins TRBV19 to TRBJ2-5; 12 bases are a match to TRBD2. Per the germline V gene, CDR1 is LNHDA and CDR2 is SQIVND (reference sequence). After removal of 3 bases from V and 5 bases from J, the junction contained 7 bases not matched to a gene. The CDR3 is 16 residues long. The CDR3 nucleotides read TGTGCCAGTAGTATTACGACTAGCGGGGGACAGGAGACCCAGTACTTC. This codes for CASSITTSGGQETQYF.

The chain couples TRBV6-8 to TRBJ1-5; weak D call: TRBD1 (6 bases). Trimming took off 9 bases at V and 3 bases at J, with 18 bases between the two ends. Germline V gives CDR1 MNHGY, CDR2 SAAAGT. The CDR3 consists of 15 residues. As DNA, the CDR3 is TGTGCCAGTCAAACCGCGGACAGCACCAATCAGCCCCAGCATTTT. Its protein product is CASQTADSTNQPQHF.